This TCR beta chain came from a study of early T cells in non-severe SARS-CoV-2 infection. Overall study context: Sequencing targeted bulk RNA from unsorted whole blood, leaving chains unpaired. Notes on the study in general: There was a bias toward anti-spike CD8 responses in VDJdb matching, which missed private and CD4 specificities.

At least ten counts were recorded for this clonotype. The antigen is undetermined. Unique molecular identifiers were affixed to single, distinct cDNA molecules. In TCRdb, the 5' RACE reads were re-called with MiXCR into one record per CDR3 protein. The sample shows about 35,000 distinct CDR3 sequences, about 4.7% of them seen only once. Trimming took 7 bases from V and 5 from J; bases not matched to a gene: 10. The V gene's germline CDR1 is SQVTM and CDR2 ANQGSEA. The CDR3 totals 13 residues. Input material: whole blood. This chain links TRBV29-1 with TRBJ2-7, with TRBD1 matching over 8 bases. This clonotype was obtained from an adult who was a healthcare worker with PCR-confirmed SARS-CoV-2 infection or an uninfected control (not recorded which). The DNA of the CDR3 is TGCAGCGCCGAACTGGACAGGGCGGACGAGCAGTACTTC. Protein sequence: CSAELDRADEQYF.